This T cell receptor beta chain was sequenced during a study of blood T cell repertoires in COVID-19. Whole-study context: In each case, the material was cDNA or gDNA derived from T cells, B-cell-depleted T cells, or PBMCs.

Trimming took 5 bases from V and 4 from J, leaving 11 bases between them. The length of the CDR3 is 13 residues. The germline V gene has CDR1 MNHEY and CDR2 SVGAGI. The participants were between about 18 and 90 years old and came from 24 US areas. Allocation to cohorts depended on clinical history reported by the participants. People in the exposed group encountered a COVID-19 case within 2 weeks before entering the study. Clones were read by immunoSEQ multiplex PCR, and TCRdb kept only the in-frame ones, dropping some. The profile covers 150,000 to 200,000 clones, with 80% appearing a single time and about an eighth taken by the ten largest.

The sample taken for sequencing was PBMCs or T cells enriched from blood (not recorded which). This chain uses TRBV6-5 with TRBJ1-2; tentative D call: TRBD1 (5 bases). The origin of this receptor is a man in his 60s who had been exposed to COVID-19. Here the CDR3 reads CASSTGGGYGYTF. CDR3 sequence (DNA): TGTGCCAGCAGTACGGGGGGGGGCTATGGCTACACCTTC.